A single sample is the source of the 26 T cell receptor beta chains below, sequenced in a study of T cell repertoires in cytomegalovirus infection. TCRdb used MiXCR to reprocess the reads, holding one entry per CDR3 protein. The sample shows about 230,000 distinct CDR3 sequences, approximately 22% of them seen only once. The sequencing sample was made of CD8+ T cells from PBMCs. The receptors derive from a human donor in good health (CMV status not recorded). Some clones in this sample may be carry-over from other donors' samples.

This clonotype has only a few counts. This rearrangement joins TRBV7-9 to TRBJ2-5, with D hard to call. V dropped 5 bases and J dropped 2 bases, with 3 bases sitting between them. Germline CDR1 is SEHNR and CDR2 is FQNEAQ (reference sequence). The CDR3 runs to 11 residues. Here the CDR3 reads CASSIQETQYF. CDR3 nucleotides: TGTGCCAGCAGCATACAAGAGACCCAGTACTTC.

This clonotype was counted only a few times. The rearrangement joins TRBV7-9 to TRBJ2-2, with D possibly matching TRBD1 (7 bases). Germline CDR1 reads SEHNR; CDR2 reads FQNEAQ (reference sequence). This CDR3 region has 15 residues. The ends were cut back, 8 bases at V and 0 bases at J, with 13 bases in the middle. CDR3 loop: CASPGDSSNTGELFF. In DNA, the CDR3 is TGTGCCAGCCCGGGGGACAGCTCGAACACCGGGGAGCTGTTTTTT.

In its sample, this clonotype was seen many times. V gene TRBV12-3 or TRBV12-4 combines with J gene TRBJ2-7; maybe TRBD2 (7 bases). V was clipped by 5 bases and J by 4 bases, with 18 bases between them. This CDR3 region has 15 residues. The CDR3 DNA is TGTGCCAGCAGTGCCCCCTGGGCGGGGGCTTACGAGCAGTACTTC. Protein product: CASSAPWAGAYEQYF.

This chain connects TRBV4-1 to TRBJ2-7; 10 bases match TRBD1. The length of the CDR3 is 14 residues. J lost 3 bases, V lost 5 bases, and 4 bases had no gene match. CDR1 and CDR2 (germline): MGHRA, YSYEKL. The DNA of the CDR3 is TGCGCCAGCAGCGTAGACAGGGGGCACTACGAGCAGTACTTC. Encoded protein: CASSVDRGHYEQYF.

This clonotype was seen repeatedly, ten times or more. This chain links TRBV7-8 with TRBJ2-7; D not resolved. This CDR3 has 15 amino acids. Germline values: CDR1 SGHVS, CDR2 FQNEAQ. V was pared by 5 bases and J by 3 bases, with 17 bases between. CDR3 protein: CASSQSESRLYEQYF. CDR3 bases: TGTGCCAGCAGCCAAAGCGAGTCCCGCCTCTACGAGCAGTACTTC. Complete variable domain (other parts from reference TRBV7-8 and TRBJ2-7): GAGVSQSPRYKVAKRGQDVALRCDPISGHVSLFWYQQALGQGPEFLTYFQNEAQLDKSGLPSDRFFAERPEGSVSTLKIQRTQQEDSAVYLCASSQSESRLYEQYFGPGTRLTVT.

This clonotype was recorded a few times. The chain carries TRBV20-1 and TRBJ2-5; tentatively, D is TRBD1 or TRBD2 (5 bases each). Germline CDR1 is DFQATT and CDR2 is SNEGSKA (reference sequence). CDR3 length: 15 residues. V lost 0 bases and J lost 2, with 13 bases in between. Written as DNA, the CDR3 is TGCAGTGCTAGAGATTTGGGACGGACACAAGAGACCCAGTACTTC. It translates to CSARDLGRTQETQYF.

Comments on this clonotype: A much larger clone lies a single base off, so this may be a read error. The chain recombines TRBV27 with TRBJ2-5; D unresolved. This CDR3 contains 13 residues. The germline CDR1 and CDR2 sequences are MNHEY and SMNVEV (reference sequence). CDR3 DNA sequence: TGTGCCAGCAGTTTAGACAACCAAGGGACCCAGTACTTC. Encoded protein: CASSLDNQGTQYF.

The chain uses TRBV2 and TRBJ2-7, with D tentatively TRBD2 (6 bases). Germline V gene lookup returns CDR1 SNHLY and CDR2 FYNNEI. The CDR3 has 12 amino acids. The germline V and J ends were trimmed by 10 bases and 4 bases, with 14 bases remaining between them. CDR3 nucleotide sequence: TGTGCCACCCACGGGACTGAGTACGAGCAGTACTTC. The encoded protein is CATHGTEYEQYF.

This clonotype has just a few counts. This chain connects TRBV4-1 to TRBJ1-2, with unresolved D. Per the germline V gene, CDR1 is MGHRA and CDR2 is YSYEKL. With 2 bases removed from V and 7 bases from J, the gap between germline ends came to 26 bases. The CDR3 is 18 residues long. CDR3 loop: CASSQSGLSSDSGVGYTF. The CDR3 nucleotides are TGCGCCAGCAGCCAATCAGGCCTTTCAAGCGACTCCGGGGTTGGCTACACCTTC.

The rearrangement uses TRBV3-1 and TRBJ1-1; D not resolved. The germline V gene encodes CDR1 LGHDT and CDR2 YNNKEL (reference sequence). Trimming pared 1 base from V and 9 bases from J, leaving 18 bases between. The CDR3 is 15 residues long. CDR3 DNA sequence: TGTGCCAGCAGCCAAGTGCTGGAACAAGGGATTAAAGCTTTCTTT. This encodes CASSQVLEQGIKAFF.

V and J are TRBV6-6 and TRBJ1-1; D gene unclear. Germline CDR1 MNHNY, CDR2 SVGAGI (reference sequence). V was shortened by 6 bases and J by 0 bases, with 17 bases between the two germline ends. The CDR3 contains 16 residues. This chain's CDR3 is CASSSPPGSLNTEAFF. CDR3 coding DNA: TGTGCCAGCAGCTCTCCCCCGGGCAGCCTGAACACTGAAGCTTTCTTT.

As regards this clonotype: Possible read error: a much larger clone is one base away. J is TRBJ2-7 and V is TRBV7-6; 9 bases are shared with TRBD1. The CDR3 totals 15 residues. Germline V gene data show CDR1 as SGHVS and CDR2 as FNYEAQ. The CDR3 coding sequence is TGTACCAGCAGCCCGGGGACAGGGATGACCTACGAGCAGTACTTC. Encoded protein: CTSSPGTGMTYEQYF.

The CDR3 DNA is TGCAGTGCTCTCCCTGCAGGGACCCCCAACAATGAGCAGTTCTTC. Its translation: CSALPAGTPNNEQFF. The chain employs TRBV20-1 and TRBJ2-1; D may be TRBD1 or TRBD2 (5 bases each). V shed 5 bases and J shed 5 bases, with 19 bases lying between them. The CDR3 consists of 15 residues. Germline loops: CDR1 DFQATT, CDR2 SNEGSKA (reference sequence).

The table lists this clonotype with a few counts. The J gene is TRBJ2-7, the V gene TRBV6-5; 7 bases are a match to TRBD1. The CDR3 runs 15 residues. Germline V gene sequence: CDR1 MNHEY, CDR2 SVGAGI. J gave up 0 bases and V 6 bases, and 8 bases lay outside the gene matches. CDR3 bases: TGTGCCAGCAGCCAAGGACAGGTGGCCTCCTACGAGCAGTACTTC. It specifies CASSQGQVASYEQYF.

This clonotype was found many times. The rearrangement uses TRBV7-9 and TRBJ2-1, with D hard to call. Deletions cut 0 bases from V and 5 bases from J, with 5 bases between. The CDR3 length is 13 residues. Germline V lookup: CDR1 SEHNR, CDR2 FQNEAQ (reference sequence). The CDR3 nucleotides are TGTGCCAGCAGCTTAGCAGGGAACAATGAGCAGTTCTTC. This translates into CASSLAGNNEQFF.

The chain is built from TRBV27 and TRBJ2-1, with D possibly TRBD1 on 6 matching bases. The CDR3 has 13 amino acids. The V gene lost 7 bases and the J gene lost 4 bases, with 11 bases spanning the gap. The germline V gene encodes CDR1 MNHEY and CDR2 SMNVEV (reference sequence). CDR3 in DNA: TGTGCCAGCATGACAGGTTCATACAATGAGCAGTTCTTC. It is translated as CASMTGSYNEQFF.

This clonotype was seen a few times. V gene TRBV15 combines with J gene TRBJ2-1, with 10 bases matching TRBD2. The germline CDR1 and CDR2 sequences are LNHNV and YYDKDF (reference sequence). The CDR3 contains 19 residues. Trimming removed 8 bases from V and 8 bases from J; junction bases left unmatched: 24. The chain's CDR3 is CATGPGVAGGTHYDDEQFF. As DNA, the CDR3 is TGTGCCACCGGCCCTGGGGTAGCGGGGGGAACCCACTACGACGATGAGCAGTTCTTC.

The CDR3 protein is CASRPPGQGIAPQHF. Written as DNA, the CDR3 is TGTGCCAGTAGGCCTCCGGGACAGGGGATCGCGCCCCAGCATTTT. This sequence joins TRBV19 and TRBJ1-5; TRBD1 matches at 10 bases. This CDR3 has 15 amino acids. Trimming removed 6 bases from V and 9 bases from J; junction bases left unmatched: 11. Germline V gives CDR1 LNHDA, CDR2 SQIVND (reference sequence).

This clonotype has a count of ten or more. The rearrangement joins TRBV7-9 to TRBJ2-1; tentative D call: TRBD2 (6 bases). Germline lookup yields CDR1 SEHNR and CDR2 FQNEAQ (reference sequence). The V end lost 1 base, the J end lost 9 bases, and 7 bases lay between the germline ends. The CDR3 runs 12 residues. CDR3 loop: CASSLGAGEQFF. The CDR3 DNA reads as TGTGCCAGCAGCTTAGGAGCGGGTGAGCAGTTCTTC.

This clonotype was seen a few times. The chain links TRBV7-9 to TRBJ2-3, with no clear D. The germline V and J ends were trimmed by 1 base and 4 bases, with 9 bases remaining between them. Germline values: CDR1 SEHNR, CDR2 FQNEAQ (reference sequence). The CDR3 is 14 residues long. The CDR3 region is CASSLGSGPDTQYF. DNA for the CDR3: TGTGCCAGCAGCTTAGGCTCTGGGCCAGATACGCAGTATTTT.

Concerning this clonotype: Being one base from a much bigger clone, this may be a read error. The V gene is TRBV25-1, the J gene TRBJ2-1; D not certain. The CDR3 runs 16 residues. CDR1 and CDR2 from the germline V gene are MGHDK and SYGVNS. Trimming removed 2 bases at V and 5 bases at J, with 16 bases between. The DNA for the CDR3 is TGTGCCAGCAGTGAACTGGGCCAAAACACCCACAATGAGCAGTTCTTC. Translation gives CASSELGQNTHNEQFF.

This clonotype was detected many times. The chain recombines TRBV6-1 with TRBJ1-6; D gene unclear. The CDR3 has 14 residues. From germline, CDR1 is MNHNS and CDR2 SASEGT. Trimming took off 8 bases at V and 5 bases at J, with 13 bases between the two ends. As DNA, the CDR3 is TGTGCCAGCGCCCTGGACGTTAATAATTCACCCCTCCACTTT. As protein: CASALDVNNSPLHF.

The V and J genes are TRBV7-9 and TRBJ1-4; D ambiguous. The CDR3 has 13 residues. The germline V and J ends were trimmed by 0 bases and 8 bases, with 7 bases remaining between them. Germline V gene sequence: CDR1 SEHNR, CDR2 FQNEAQ (reference sequence). The DNA of the CDR3 is TGTGCCAGCAGCTTAGCTGTTGGGGAAAAACTGTTTTTT. It codes for CASSLAVGEKLFF.

The rearrangement links TRBV2 to TRBJ1-3; D is unclear. V lost 0 bases and J lost 4, with 4 bases in between. This CDR3 is built from 13 residues. Germline CDR1 reads SNHLY; CDR2 reads FYNNEI. The CDR3 nucleotides read TGTGCCAGCAGTGAAGCACGGGGAAACACCATATATTTT. It encodes CASSEARGNTIYF.

The J gene is TRBJ2-5, the V gene TRBV10-3, with 7 bases fitting TRBD2. The V segment lost 6 bases and the J segment 3 bases; nucleotides outside the gene matches: 4. There are 13 residues in the CDR3. Germline V CDR1 and CDR2: ENHRY, SYGVKD. The CDR3 nucleotides are TGTGCCATCAGAAGTCTAGCGGAAGAGACCCAGTACTTC. Protein product: CAIRSLAEETQYF.

The chain couples TRBV7-9 to TRBJ1-2; D might be TRBD1 (6 bases). The length of the CDR3 is 14 residues. CDR1 and CDR2 from the germline V gene are SEHNR and FQNEAQ (reference sequence). V dropped 10 bases and J dropped 3 bases, with 18 bases sitting between them. The CDR3 loop is CATQRIRGDYGYTF. The CDR3 DNA reads as TGTGCCACTCAGAGGATCAGGGGAGACTATGGCTACACCTTC.